The next 19 T cell receptor beta chains were all read from a single sample in a study of cytomegalovirus exposure and HLA in healthy donors (dated by TCRdb to about 2017). Libraries were built with the immunoSEQ multiplex PCR assay. For the multiplex PCR, a mixture combining 60 forward primers for TCR Vbeta segments and 13 reverse primers for TCR Jbeta segments was used. The table comes from immuneACCESS by way of TCRdb, which keeps in-frame sequences with V and J called. Part of the clones is missing from these tables; in studies checked, under half for an unresolved V gene and the rest for unknown reasons. The sample table records under 200,000 clones; 65% to 80% of these occur just once. 7% of the sample lies in the top ten. Sequencing was performed on PBMCs. The receptors were gathered from a middle-aged woman in good health and CMV-seropositive.

The rearrangement joins TRBV6-6 to TRBJ1-2, with TRBD1 identical over 7 bases. In germline, CDR1 is MNHNY, CDR2 SVGAGI (reference sequence). V lost 6 bases and J lost 8; bases outside the gene matches: 9. The CDR3 covers 13 residues. In DNA form, the CDR3 reads TGTGCCAGCAGGGGGGACAGTTCGTCCGGCTACACCTTC. Protein: CASRGDSSSGYTF.

The gene calls are TRBV6-5 and TRBJ1-2; D unresolved. This CDR3 contains 13 residues. Trimming shortened V by 1 base and J by 2 bases, and 5 bases separated the two germline ends. CDR1 and CDR2 (germline): MNHEY, SVGAGI. The CDR3 sequence is CASSYYQNYGYTF. DNA of the CDR3: TGTGCCAGCAGTTACTACCAGAACTATGGCTACACCTTC.

The rearrangement links TRBV28 to TRBJ1-1, with 7 bases lining up with TRBD1. V shed 5 bases and J 8 bases; nucleotides not matched to a gene: 5. Germline CDR1 is MDHEN and CDR2 is SYDVKM. This CDR3 has 12 residues. DNA of the CDR3: TGTGCCAGCAGTACAGGGGCACGGGAAGCTTTCTTT. Protein product: CASSTGAREAFF.

The gene calls are TRBV2 and TRBJ1-1; no clear D. Germline V gene lookup returns CDR1 SNHLY and CDR2 FYNNEI. CDR3 length equals 15 residues. With 0 bases removed from V and 4 bases from J, the gap between germline ends came to 12 bases. The CDR3 here is CASSEARRPGTEAFF. CDR3 sequence (DNA): TGTGCCAGCAGTGAAGCTCGGCGGCCGGGCACTGAAGCTTTCTTT.

The chain employs TRBV6-1 and TRBJ2-7, with 10 positions matching TRBD1. The junction had 4 bases not matched to a gene; V was cut back by 7 bases and J by 4 bases. The CDR3 has 13 residues. Germline loops: CDR1 MNHNS, CDR2 SASEGT. The CDR3 DNA reads as TGTGCCAGCACTCCGGGACAGGGGTACGAGCAGTACTTC. The encoded protein is CASTPGQGYEQYF.

The chain employs TRBV7-2 and TRBJ2-5, with 9 bases aligning to TRBD1. The germline V gene encodes CDR1 SGHTA and CDR2 FQGNSA. The CDR3 has 14 residues. J lost 5 bases, V lost 4 bases, and 5 bases had no gene match. The CDR3 loop reads CASSSGQGFETQYF. In nucleotides, the CDR3 is TGTGCCAGCAGCTCGGGACAGGGTTTCGAGACCCAGTACTTC.

The chain recombines TRBV25-1 with TRBJ1-3, with TRBD1 identical over 7 bases. This CDR3 region has 14 residues. With 7 bases clipped from V and 2 bases from J, the junction kept 5 bases outside the gene matches. Germline V gives CDR1 MGHDK, CDR2 SYGVNS. The CDR3 nucleotides read TGTGCCAGCAAGAGGACAGGCACTGGAAACACCATATATTTT. This translates into CASKRTGTGNTIYF.

The V and J genes are TRBV2 and TRBJ2-7, with 9 nucleotides matching TRBD1. CDR1 SNHLY and CDR2 FYNNEI come from the germline V gene. Trimming removed 0 bases from V and 2 bases from J; junction bases left unmatched: 5. The CDR3 is made up of 16 amino acids. As DNA, the CDR3 is TGTGCCAGCAGTGAAGCGAGGACAGGGGAGGCCTACGAGCAGTACTTC. It codes for CASSEARTGEAYEQYF.

The chain combines TRBV9 with TRBJ1-2; D uncertain. CDR1 and CDR2 from the germline V gene are SGDLS and YYNGEE. The CDR3 has 15 residues. The germline V and J ends were trimmed by 4 bases and 8 bases, with 21 bases remaining between them. For the CDR3, the DNA is TGTGCCAGCAGCTTCAGACAAGATACCTTGAGCGGCTACACCTTC. This sequence encodes CASSFRQDTLSGYTF.

The chain uses TRBV19 and TRBJ1-6, with D unclear. Germline assignment: CDR1 LNHDA and CDR2 SQIVND (reference sequence). The V end was cut by 8 bases, the J end by 8 bases, with 19 bases between. This CDR3 contains 15 residues. In nucleotides, the CDR3 is TGTGCCAGTCACTCCTACCCCGCGCGGGATTCACCCCTCCACTTT. This gives the protein CASHSYPARDSPLHF.

This chain joins TRBV6-1 and TRBJ1-1, with TRBD1 identical over 7 bases. The CDR3 loop spans 15 amino acids. The J segment lost 0 bases and the V segment lost 6 bases, leaving 7 bases of the junction unmatched. Per the germline V gene, CDR1 is MNHNS and CDR2 is SASEGT. CDR3 coding DNA: TGTGCCAGCAGGCCGGACAGGATCATGAACACTGAAGCTTTCTTT. Protein product: CASRPDRIMNTEAFF.

The V call is TRBV7-9, the J call TRBJ2-7, with 7 nucleotides matching TRBD2. CDR3 length equals 13 residues. J was trimmed by 7 bases and V by 6 bases; bases with no gene match: 9. Germline CDR1 is SEHNR and CDR2 is FQNEAQ (reference sequence). DNA of the CDR3: TGTGCCAGCAGAAAAGGGACTACGGGGGAGCAGTACTTC. It specifies CASRKGTTGEQYF.

This chain uses TRBV2 with TRBJ1-2; 11 bases fit TRBD1. The CDR3 covers 14 residues. Germline values: CDR1 SNHLY, CDR2 FYNNEI. The V and J ends lost 11 bases and 2 bases, in that order; junction bases with no gene match: 7. The DNA for the CDR3 is TGTGCCGCCGGGCGGGACAGGGGGAACTATGGCTACACCTTC. Amino acids: CAAGRDRGNYGYTF.

The chain recombines TRBV11-3 with TRBJ2-3; weak D call: TRBD2 (5 bases). V was cut by 1 base and J by 4 bases, with 15 bases left in between. CDR1 is SGHNT and CDR2 is YENEEA in the germline V gene. The CDR3 runs to 16 residues. In DNA, the CDR3 is TGTGCCAGCAGCTTAGGTCGGACTGGCAAAGCAGATACGCAGTATTTT. This encodes CASSLGRTGKADTQYF.

The chain employs TRBV2 and TRBJ2-1; perhaps TRBD2 as D (6 bases). The germline gives CDR1 SNHLY, CDR2 FYNNEI. The CDR3 length is 16 residues. V was trimmed by 6 bases and J by 0 bases, leaving 15 bases between them. The CDR3 loop reads CASRVGLFSSYNEQFF. As DNA, the CDR3 is TGTGCCAGCAGGGTGGGACTCTTCAGCTCCTACAATGAGCAGTTCTTC. Looking up the rest from reference TRBV2 and TRBJ2-1 gives the full variable domain: EPEVTQTPSHQVTQMGQEVILRCVPISNHLYFYWYRQILGQKVEFLVSFYNNEISEKSEIFDDQFSVERPDGSNFTLKIRSTKLEDSAMYFCASRVGLFSSYNEQFFGPGTRLTVL.

V usage is TRBV30 and J usage is TRBJ2-1; D is uncertain. V was pared by 5 bases and J by 0 bases, with 5 bases between. The CDR3 extends over 12 amino acids. CDR1 and CDR2 (germline): GTSNPN, SVGIG (reference sequence). DNA for the CDR3: TGTGCCTGGGGCAGCTCCTACAATGAGCAGTTCTTC. It encodes CAWGSSYNEQFF. Variable domain in full (rest from reference TRBV30 and TRBJ2-1): SQTIHQWPATLVQPVGSPLSLECTVEGTSNPNLYWYRQAAGRGLQLLFYSVGIGQISSEVPQNLSASRPQDRQFILSSKKLLLSDSGFYLCAWGSSYNEQFFGPGTRLTVL.

The count of this clone is one. The gene calls are TRBV30 and TRBJ2-7; the D gene is possibly TRBD2 (5 bases). The V end lost 2 bases, the J end lost 4 bases, and 18 bases lay between the germline ends. Germline CDR1 reads GTSNPN; CDR2 reads SVGIG (reference sequence). The CDR3 is 15 residues long. The CDR3 loop reads CAWSLPRGIGYEQYF. DNA of the CDR3: TGTGCCTGGAGTTTGCCCCGAGGGATCGGGTACGAGCAGTACTTC.

This clone was picked up many times. The V and J genes are TRBV30 and TRBJ1-3, with D maybe TRBD1 (5 bases). CDR3 size: 14 residues. Per germline, CDR1 GTSNPN and CDR2 SVGIG (reference sequence). V was shortened by 2 bases and J by 2 bases, with 10 bases between the two germline ends. This CDR3 is CAWSSGNPGNTIYF. The CDR3 DNA is TGTGCCTGGAGTTCAGGGAACCCTGGAAACACCATATATTTT. Looking up the rest from reference TRBV30 and TRBJ1-3 gives the full variable domain: SQTIHQWPATLVQPVGSPLSLECTVEGTSNPNLYWYRQAAGRGLQLLFYSVGIGQISSEVPQNLSASRPQDRQFILSSKKLLLSDSGFYLCAWSSGNPGNTIYFGEGSWLTVV.

This clone turned up a few times. The chain carries TRBV7-2 and TRBJ1-2; D unclear. Germline V lookup: CDR1 SGHTA, CDR2 FQGNSA. The CDR3 contains 13 residues. V lost 5 bases, J lost 3 bases, and 10 bases lay in between. CDR3 sequence reads: CASSPPGDYGYTF. The DNA of the CDR3 is TGTGCCAGCAGCCCCCCGGGTGACTATGGCTACACCTTC. The full variable domain, completed using reference TRBV7-2 and TRBJ1-2, is GAGVSQSPSNKVTEKGKDVELRCDPISGHTALYWYRQSLGQGLEFLIYFQGNSAPDKSGLPSDRFSAERTGGSVSTLTIQRTQQEDSAVYLCASSPPGDYGYTFGSGTRLTVV.